This T cell receptor (beta chain) was profiled in a study of technical replicates of blood from a handful of donors. The CDR3 is 14 amino acids. After removal of 7 bases from V and 3 bases from J, the junction contained 6 bases not matched to a gene. The germline CDR1 and CDR2 sequences are MDHEN and SYDVKM. This clone has just one count. The assay was immunoSEQ multiplex PCR, and TCRdb's table has in-frame clones only and misses some. The data contain roughly 11,000 clones, approximately 93% of them singletons. Sequencing was done on a sample of PBMCs. The chain uses TRBV28 and TRBJ2-7, with TRBD2 matching 10 bases. This receptor was identified in a human donor in good health. CDR3 protein: CASTGTSAYYEQYF. As DNA, the CDR3 is TGTGCCAGCACTGGGACTAGCGCCTACTACGAGCAGTACTTC.